A single T cell receptor beta chain is shown here with its context. This sample was included in a study of blood T cell repertoires in COVID-19. Study background: Some COVID-19 samples were acute and others convalescent; all came from the United States, Italy and Spain. T cells, B-cell-depleted T cells, or PBMCs supplied cDNA or gDNA.

In the original processing: Reference gene primer amplification in the assay estimated nucleated cell counts. Libraries were prepared by immunoSEQ multiplex PCR; TCRdb keeps only in-frame clonotypes and omits some of them. V and J calls and clone size are given by that table; D and trimming were obtained from the DNA. The sample consists of 150,000 to 200,000 clones, approximately 85% of them appearing once. Trimming shortened V by 5 bases and J by 0 bases, and 16 bases separated the two germline ends. The CDR3 is 16 residues long. The germline V gene has CDR1 SGHNT and CDR2 YYREEE (reference sequence).

The chain employs TRBV5-4 and TRBJ2-3, with a tentative D call TRBD1 (6 bases). The clonotype was recovered from a man aged 55 to 70 with active or convalescent COVID-19. The sequencing sample was made of peripheral blood. The CDR3 sequence is CASRLGTQYSTDTQYF. The DNA for the CDR3 is TGTGCCAGCAGACTAGGGACACAGTATAGCACAGATACGCAGTATTTT.